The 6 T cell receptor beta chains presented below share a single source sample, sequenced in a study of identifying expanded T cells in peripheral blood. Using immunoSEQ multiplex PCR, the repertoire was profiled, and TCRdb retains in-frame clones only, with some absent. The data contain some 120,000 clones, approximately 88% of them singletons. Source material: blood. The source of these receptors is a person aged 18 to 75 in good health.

In DNA form, the CDR3 reads TGTGCCAGCAGCTTGCGGACAGGGTTCTTGAACACTGAAGCTTTCTTT. It translates to CASSLRTGFLNTEAFF. The rearrangement uses TRBV5-6 and TRBJ1-1; 8 bases fit TRBD1. Per germline, CDR1 SGHDT and CDR2 YYEEEE. V was pared by 1 base and J by 0 bases, with 5 bases of the junction left unmatched. The CDR3 loop spans 16 amino acids.

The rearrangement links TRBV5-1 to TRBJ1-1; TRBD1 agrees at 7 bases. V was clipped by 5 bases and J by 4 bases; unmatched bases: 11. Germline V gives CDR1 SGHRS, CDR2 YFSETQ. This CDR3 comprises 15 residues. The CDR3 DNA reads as TGCGCCAGCAGTTCCAAACCGGGACAGACCACTGAAGCTTTCTTT. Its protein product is CASSSKPGQTTEAFF.

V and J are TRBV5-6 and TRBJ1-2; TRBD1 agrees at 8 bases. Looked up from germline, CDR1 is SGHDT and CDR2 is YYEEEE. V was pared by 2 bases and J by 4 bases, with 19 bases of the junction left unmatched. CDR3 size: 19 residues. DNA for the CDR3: TGTGCCAGCAGCTTAGGGATCGGGACAGGAAGCTCCAATCTCTATGGCTACACCTTC. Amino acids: CASSLGIGTGSSNLYGYTF.

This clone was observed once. CDR3 coding DNA: TGTGCCAGCAGCGGATTGATATCACTGAACACTGAAGCTTTCTTT. Residues: CASSGLISLNTEAFF. This sequence joins TRBV9 and TRBJ1-1; D ambiguous. V dropped 3 bases and J dropped 0 bases, with 12 bases sitting between them. CDR3 size: 15 residues. Germline values: CDR1 SGDLS, CDR2 YYNGEE. The full variable domain, in which reference TRBV9 and TRBJ1-1 provide the parts outside the CDR3, is DSGVTQTPKHLITATGQRVTLRCSPRSGDLSVYWYQQSLDQGLQFLIQYYNGEERAKGNILERFSAQQFPDLHSELNLSSLELGDSALYFCASSGLISLNTEAFFGQGTRLTVV.

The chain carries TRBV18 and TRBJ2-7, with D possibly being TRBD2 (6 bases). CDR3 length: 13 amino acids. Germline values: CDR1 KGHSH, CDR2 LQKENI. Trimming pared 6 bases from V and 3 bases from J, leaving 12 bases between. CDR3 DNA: TGTGCCAGCTCGCGGACCGGGGGCTACGAGCAGTACTTC. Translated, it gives CASSRTGGYEQYF.

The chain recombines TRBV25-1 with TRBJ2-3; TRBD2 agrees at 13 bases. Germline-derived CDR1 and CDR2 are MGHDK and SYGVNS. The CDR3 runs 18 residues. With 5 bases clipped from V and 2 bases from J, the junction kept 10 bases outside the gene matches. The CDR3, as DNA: TGTGCCAGCAGTCCTTGGTGGGGACTAGCGGGGTCCACAGATACGCAGTATTTT. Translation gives CASSPWWGLAGSTDTQYF.